Listed here are 30 T cell receptor beta chains from one sample, sequenced in a study of blood T cell repertoires in COVID-19. The protocol was immunoSEQ multiplex PCR, while the TCRdb copy is restricted to in-frame clones and leaves out a portion. In the table there are some 160,000 clones, around 80% of which are singletons. Sequenced input: peripheral blood. Receptors were obtained from a man between 60 and 75 years old with acute or convalescent COVID-19.

This rearrangement joins TRBV5-1 to TRBJ1-2; 8 positions agree with TRBD1. The CDR3 consists of 17 residues. Germline V gene sequence: CDR1 SGHRS, CDR2 YFSETQ. V lost 3 bases and J lost 4; bases outside the gene matches: 14. CDR3 in amino acids: CASSYETGVPSSYGYTF. In DNA, the CDR3 is TGCGCCAGCAGCTACGAGACAGGGGTCCCTTCCAGCTATGGCTACACCTTC.

The chain carries TRBV16 and TRBJ2-3, with D uncertain. Deletions cut 0 bases from V and 4 bases from J, with 11 bases between. The V gene's germline CDR1 is KGHSY and CDR2 FQNENV. The CDR3 totals 15 residues. The CDR3 protein is CASSQSRIVSDTQYF. CDR3 coding DNA: TGTGCCAGCAGCCAATCGCGCATAGTCTCAGATACGCAGTATTTT.

This CDR3 is CASSLRQGLENTIYF. In DNA, the CDR3 is TGTGCCAGCAGCTTACGACAGGGTTTAGAAAACACCATATATTTT. The J gene is TRBJ1-3, the V gene TRBV7-9, with 7 bases identical to TRBD1. The V segment lost 2 bases and the J segment 6 bases; nucleotides outside the gene matches: 7. CDR1 and CDR2 (germline): SEHNR, FQNEAQ (reference sequence). The CDR3 has 15 amino acids.

V usage is TRBV29-1 and J usage is TRBJ2-2, with a possible D match to TRBD2 (7 bases). Trimming took off 6 bases at V and 6 bases at J, with 11 bases between the two ends. The CDR3 covers 12 residues. Germline V CDR1 and CDR2: SQVTM, ANQGSEA. Written as DNA, the CDR3 is TGCAGCGTGAGGGGGGGCTCCGGGGAGCTGTTTTTT. It specifies CSVRGGSGELFF.

This chain connects TRBV10-3 to TRBJ2-5; D possibly corresponds to TRBD1 (6 bases). V lost 0 bases to trimming and J lost 2 bases, with 7 bases between them. Germline values: CDR1 ENHRY, CDR2 SYGVKD. The length of the CDR3 is 14 residues. The CDR3 spells CAISESQGQETQYF. CDR3 DNA: TGTGCCATCAGTGAGTCGCAGGGGCAAGAGACCCAGTACTTC.

V gene TRBV5-1 combines with J gene TRBJ1-6, with TRBD1 as a possible D gene (5 bases). The CDR3 is made up of 13 amino acids. Germline V gene sequence: CDR1 SGHRS, CDR2 YFSETQ. Trimming shortened V by 0 bases and J by 9 bases, and 7 bases separated the two germline ends. CDR3 sequence reads: CASSLGGVSPLHF. Written as DNA, the CDR3 is TGCGCCAGCAGCTTGGGGGGGGTTTCACCCCTCCACTTT.

The J gene is TRBJ2-2, the V gene TRBV12-5; D possibly corresponds to TRBD2 (6 bases). The V end lost 0 bases, the J end lost 6 bases, and 17 bases lay between the germline ends. This CDR3 spans 17 amino acids. CDR1 and CDR2 from the germline V gene are LGHNT and FRNRAP. This chain's CDR3 is CASGLVLGGTRPGELFF. DNA of the CDR3: TGTGCTAGTGGTTTGGTACTCGGCGGGACGAGGCCCGGGGAGCTGTTTTTT. The complete variable domain, with remaining parts taken from reference TRBV12-5 and TRBJ2-2, reads DARVTQTPRHKVTEMGQEVTMRCQPILGHNTVFWYRQTMMQGLELLAYFRNRAPLDDSGMPKDRFSAEMPDATLATLKIQPSEPRDSAVYFCASGLVLGGTRPGELFFGEGSRLTVL.

In the case of this clone: This sample includes further DNA sequences coding for the same CDR3. The CDR3 DNA follows: TGTGCCAGCTCACCTTCGAGCTCCTACAATGAGCAGTTCTTC. It specifies CASSPSSSYNEQFF. The V and J genes are TRBV18 and TRBJ2-1; D ambiguous. The germline CDR1 and CDR2 sequences are KGHSH and LQKENI. V lost 3 bases and J 0 bases, leaving 6 bases between the germline ends. The CDR3 sequence is 14 residues long. The whole variable domain, filled in from reference TRBV18 and TRBJ2-1, reads NAGVMQNPRHLVRRRGQEARLRCSPMKGHSHVYWYRQLPEEGLKFMVYLQKENIIDESGMPKERFSAEFPKEGPSILRIQQVVRGDSAAYFCASSPSSSYNEQFFGPGTRLTVL.

The chain combines TRBV7-9 with TRBJ2-2; no clear D gene. The ends were cut back, 5 bases at V and 5 bases at J, with 15 bases in the middle. Germline-derived CDR1 and CDR2 are SEHNR and FQNEAQ (reference sequence). This CDR3 is built from 15 residues. CDR3 region: CASSINPLATGELFF. CDR3 sequence (DNA): TGTGCCAGCAGCATAAACCCTTTAGCAACCGGGGAGCTGTTTTTT.

The chain couples TRBV11-3 to TRBJ2-1; no clear D. The V and J ends lost 5 bases and 1 base respectively, with 6 bases between them. Germline values: CDR1 SGHNT, CDR2 YENEEA. The CDR3 spans 13 residues. The CDR3 sequence is CASSPTSYNEQFF. The CDR3 coding sequence is TGTGCCAGCAGCCCCACTTCCTACAATGAGCAGTTCTTC. Drawing the rest from reference TRBV11-3 and TRBJ2-1, the complete variable domain is EAGVVQSPRYKIIEKKQPVAFWCNPISGHNTLYWYLQNLGQGPELLIRYENEEAVDDSQLPKDRFSAERLKGVDSTLKIQPAELGDSAVYLCASSPTSYNEQFFGPGTRLTVL.

This sequence joins TRBV12-5 and TRBJ1-5; D possibly corresponds to TRBD1 (5 bases). Germline CDR1 is LGHNT and CDR2 is FRNRAP. Trimming took off 3 bases at V and 2 bases at J, with 8 bases between the two ends. There are 14 residues in the CDR3. This CDR3 reads CASGFSTGNQPQHF. The CDR3 DNA follows: TGTGCTAGTGGTTTTTCGACAGGCAATCAGCCCCAGCATTTT. The whole variable domain, remainder taken from reference TRBV12-5 and TRBJ1-5, is DARVTQTPRHKVTEMGQEVTMRCQPILGHNTVFWYRQTMMQGLELLAYFRNRAPLDDSGMPKDRFSAEMPDATLATLKIQPSEPRDSAVYFCASGFSTGNQPQHFGDGTRLSIL.

This chain links TRBV5-4 with TRBJ2-2, with TRBD1 matching over 7 bases. Trimming cost V 0 bases and J 4 bases; bases outside gene matches: 3. Germline CDR1 reads SGHNT; CDR2 reads YYREEE (reference sequence). CDR3 size: 15 residues. CDR3: CASSLDRGSTGELFF. The DNA for the CDR3 is TGTGCCAGCAGCTTGGACAGGGGCAGCACCGGGGAGCTGTTTTTT.

This clone was recorded only once. This chain uses TRBV7-3 with TRBJ2-1, with 12 nucleotides matching TRBD2. CDR1 and CDR2 from the germline V gene are SGHTA and FQGTGA. The junction had 3 bases not matched to a gene; V was cut back by 5 bases and J by 1 base. This CDR3 has 16 amino acids. The CDR3: CASSPLAGGSYNEQFF. The CDR3 bases are TGTGCCAGCAGCCCCCTAGCGGGAGGGTCCTACAATGAGCAGTTCTTC.

A single count supports this clone. The chain links TRBV6-5 to TRBJ2-3; D remains ambiguous. Germline CDR1 is MNHEY and CDR2 is SVGAGI. V lost 2 bases, J lost 10 bases, and 7 bases lay in between. The length of the CDR3 is 11 residues. The CDR3 DNA follows: TGTGCCAGCAGTTACCAAGGAGCGCAGTATTTT. This sequence encodes CASSYQGAQYF.

This chain joins TRBV18 and TRBJ2-4, with TRBD1 as a possible D gene (6 bases). V gave up 3 bases and J gave up 3 bases, with 12 bases separating them. This CDR3 is 15 amino acids long. The V gene's germline CDR1 is KGHSH and CDR2 LQKENI. The CDR3 DNA reads TGTGCCAGCTCACCTACAGGGTTGTACAAAAACATTCAGTACTTC. It translates to CASSPTGLYKNIQYF.

The chain uses TRBV3-1 (or the pseudogene TRBV3-2) and TRBJ1-6; 7 bases align to TRBD1. The V segment lost 0 bases and the J segment 0 bases; nucleotides outside the gene matches: 5. The germline gives CDR1 LGHDT, CDR2 YNNKEL (reference sequence). The CDR3 consists of 18 residues. CDR3 sequence reads: CASSQERGDSSYNSPLHF. CDR3 bases: TGTGCCAGCAGCCAAGAGAGAGGGGACAGCTCCTATAATTCACCCCTCCACTTT.

The J gene is TRBJ1-4, the V gene TRBV9, with D possibly TRBD1 on 5 matching bases. V was trimmed by 0 bases and J by 4 bases, leaving 16 bases between them. This CDR3 spans 17 amino acids. CDR1 and CDR2 (germline): SGDLS, YYNGEE. CDR3 amino acids: CASSVAASTGYNEKLFF. In DNA form, the CDR3 reads TGTGCCAGCAGCGTAGCTGCGTCAACAGGCTATAATGAAAAACTGTTTTTT.

The genes are TRBV5-1 and TRBJ1-1, with TRBD1 as a possible D gene (6 bases). The length of the CDR3 is 14 residues. V was trimmed by 7 bases and J by 1 base, leaving 14 bases between them. CDR1 and CDR2 (germline): SGHRS, YFSETQ. In DNA, the CDR3 is TGCGCCAGCGGCCGTCTACAGGGGAACACTGAAGCTTTCTTT. Protein sequence: CASGRLQGNTEAFF.

The chain uses TRBV19 and TRBJ1-4; 9 bases align to TRBD1. Germline V gives CDR1 LNHDA, CDR2 SQIVND (reference sequence). This CDR3 region has 17 residues. The junction had 9 bases not matched to a gene; V was cut back by 4 bases and J by 3 bases. The CDR3 sequence: CASSSPPGTGPNEKLFF. CDR3 nucleotide sequence: TGTGCCAGTAGTAGCCCCCCCGGGACAGGGCCTAATGAAAAACTGTTTTTT.

V gene TRBV5-1 combines with J gene TRBJ2-1; 11 bases fit TRBD2. Germline loops: CDR1 SGHRS, CDR2 YFSETQ. V lost 0 bases to trimming and J lost 2 bases; unmatched junction nucleotides: 10. CDR3 length: 19 residues. CDR3 in DNA: TGCGCCAGCAGCTTGGGACTAGCGGGGACCCAGAACCCCTACAATGAGCAGTTCTTC. It codes for CASSLGLAGTQNPYNEQFF.

The gene calls are TRBV6-2 or TRBV6-3 and TRBJ2-1; the match to TRBD2 covers 12 bases. The trim removed 6 bases at V and 5 bases at J, leaving 8 bases unmatched. Germline assignment: CDR1 MNHEY and CDR2 SVGEGT. The CDR3 is 16 amino acids. CDR3 sequence: CASSQRLAGDDNEQFF. The CDR3 nucleotides are TGTGCCAGCAGCCAGCGACTAGCGGGAGACGACAATGAGCAGTTCTTC.

The V and J genes are TRBV5-1 and TRBJ2-2; TRBD1 agrees at 12 bases. The ends lost 1 base at V and 7 bases at J; junction bases unmatched: 5. CDR1 and CDR2 from the germline V gene are SGHRS and YFSETQ. This CDR3 contains 16 residues. Written as DNA, the CDR3 is TGCGCCAGCAGCTTGCGGGGACAGGGGGCTATCGGGGAGCTGTTTTTT. It translates to CASSLRGQGAIGELFF.

This chain joins TRBV11-2 and TRBJ1-2, with TRBD1 identical over 7 bases. Germline V lookup: CDR1 SGHAT, CDR2 FQNNGV. V shed 0 bases, J shed 7 bases, and the junction held 8 bases outside the gene matches. This CDR3 has 15 amino acids. The CDR3 region is CASSLEVQGSGGYTF. The CDR3 bases are TGTGCCAGCAGCTTAGAGGTACAGGGGAGTGGTGGCTACACCTTC.

The rearrangement links TRBV24-1 to TRBJ2-4; 9 positions agree with TRBD1. The CDR3 loop spans 15 amino acids. CDR1 is KGHDR and CDR2 is SFDVKD in the germline V gene. The V gene end was trimmed by 3 bases and the J gene end by 7 bases; junction bases not matched to a gene: 6. The CDR3 is CATSDPGTGKNIQYF. CDR3 DNA: TGTGCCACCAGTGATCCGGGGACAGGGAAGAACATTCAGTACTTC.

This chain connects TRBV13 to TRBJ2-4, with TRBD2 matching over 11 bases. J lost 9 bases, V lost 7 bases, and 14 bases had no gene match. In germline, CDR1 is PRHDT, CDR2 FYEKMQ (reference sequence). The CDR3 sequence is 16 residues long. CDR3 sequence (DNA): TGTGCCAGCACCTCCCAGACTAGCGGGAATCAGGGCATTCAGTACTTC. Its translation is CASTSQTSGNQGIQYF.

In this sample, this clone turned up a few times. The V call is TRBV16, the J call TRBJ1-2, with TRBD1 matching 8 bases. V gave up 1 base and J gave up 4 bases; unmatched junction bases: 5. CDR1 and CDR2 from the germline V gene are KGHSY and FQNENV. This CDR3 has 15 residues. The DNA of the CDR3 is TGTGCCAGCAGCCAATATGGGGACAGGTTCTATGGCTACACCTTC. Its translation is CASSQYGDRFYGYTF.

Only a few counts were recorded for this clone. Other nucleotide sequences in the sample specify the same CDR3. This chain joins TRBV18 and TRBJ2-7; unclear D gene. V lost 5 bases and J lost 0, with 5 bases in between. The germline gives CDR1 KGHSH, CDR2 LQKENI. This CDR3 has 12 residues. The CDR3 bases are TGTGCCAGCTCAGGCAGCTCCTACGAGCAGTACTTC. Its protein is CASSGSSYEQYF.

This clone has a handful of counts. The genes are TRBV10-3 and TRBJ1-6; tentative D call: TRBD1 (5 bases). The CDR3 contains 13 residues. CDR1 ENHRY and CDR2 SYGVKD come from the germline V gene. Trimming pared 5 bases from V and 10 bases from J, leaving 12 bases between. The CDR3 reads CAISLGGESPLHF. CDR3 DNA: TGTGCCATCAGTCTGGGGGGGGAATCACCCCTCCACTTT.

The J gene is TRBJ1-6, the V gene TRBV28; D not certain. The germline V gene encodes CDR1 MDHEN and CDR2 SYDVKM. V was pared by 6 bases and J by 4 bases, with 7 bases between. CDR3 length: 13 amino acids. The CDR3: CASSPGYNSPLHF. The CDR3 DNA is TGTGCCAGCAGCCCGGGTTATAATTCACCCCTCCACTTT.

The chain combines TRBV18 with TRBJ2-3; 8 bases align to TRBD1. Germline assignment: CDR1 KGHSH and CDR2 LQKENI. CDR3 size: 16 residues. The V gene end was trimmed by 4 bases and the J gene end by 4 bases; junction bases not matched to a gene: 10. The CDR3: CASSREDRVEADTQYF. The CDR3 nucleotides read TGTGCCAGCTCACGGGAGGACAGGGTGGAGGCAGATACGCAGTATTTT.